A selection of T cell receptor beta chains follows, all from one sample in a study of OX40 agonist ivuxolimab in advanced cancers. The data were produced by immunoSEQ multiplex PCR, yet TCRdb's version contains in-frame clones alone and is incomplete. The table includes 60,000 to 90,000 clones, about 85% detected once. Specimen: CD4+ or CD8+ T cells sorted from blood, collected in a trial of the OX40 agonist ivuxolimab. These receptors all come from an adult with an advanced solid tumor such as melanoma, head and neck, liver or kidney cancer. Each CDR3 is given with its conserved first and last residue. Fields, in order: V gene, J gene, CDR3 length, D gene, clone size, CDR3 protein, CDR3 DNA. A D gene is named only where the DNA matches it firmly. Clone size is stated in some rows and not others, as once, few, many or a class when expanded.

TRBV6-1	TRBJ2-1	12	.	.	CASRVTVGEQFF	TGTGCCAGCAGAGTGACAGTCGGTGAGCAGTTCTTC
TRBV7-2	TRBJ1-2	13	.	.	CASSVSGTTGYTF	TGTGCCAGCAGCGTGTCGGGAACAACGGGCTACACCTTC
TRBV7-2	TRBJ2-3	15	TRBD1	few	CASSPRQGYTDTQYF	TGTGCCAGCAGCCCCCGACAGGGGTACACAGATACGCAGTATTTT
TRBV10-3	TRBJ1-5	18	.	.	CAISESEAGTNSNQPQHF	TGTGCCATCAGTGAGTCTGAGGCCGGGACGAATAGCAATCAGCCCCAGCATTTT
TRBV4-1	TRBJ1-2	15	.	.	CASSQAGHANYGYTF	TGCGCCAGCAGCCAAGCGGGACATGCTAACTATGGCTACACCTTC
TRBV25-1	TRBJ2-2	16	TRBD2	.	CASSELVVRGAGELFF	TGTGCCAGCAGTGAATTGGTGGTTCGGGGGGCCGGGGAGCTGTTTTTT
TRBV18	TRBJ1-4	16	.	.	CASSPPTSKGGEKLFF	TGTGCCAGCTCACCACCTACTTCTAAGGGAGGTGAAAAACTGTTTTTT
TRBV6-7	TRBJ1-5	14	.	.	CASSYEKGWQPQHF	TGTGCCAGCAGTTACGAAAAGGGGTGGCAGCCCCAGCATTTT
TRBV16	TRBJ1-1	13	.	.	CASSLSWDTEAFF	TGTGCCAGCAGCTTAAGCTGGGACACTGAAGCTTTCTTT
TRBV27	TRBJ1-6	15	.	.	CASSLTGTYNSPLHF	TGTGCCAGCAGTTTAACAGGAACTTATAATTCACCCCTCCACTTT
TRBV6-5	TRBJ1-3	15	.	.	CASRRTVDSGNTIYF	TGTGCCAGCAGACGGACGGTTGACTCTGGAAACACCATATATTTT
TRBV18	TRBJ2-7	13	.	.	CASSPSTGMEQYF	TGTGCCAGCTCACCTTCGACGGGGATGGAGCAGTACTTC
TRBV5-1	TRBJ2-5	14	.	.	CASSLTEGRETQYF	TGCGCCAGCAGCTTAACTGAGGGTAGGGAGACCCAGTACTTC
TRBV19	TRBJ1-5	15	TRBD1	once	CASSIGQGRGQPQHF	TGTGCCAGTAGTATCGGACAGGGGAGAGGTCAGCCCCAGCATTTT
TRBV7-2	TRBJ1-4	13	.	.	CASSVRQVEKLFF	TGTGCCAGCAGCGTAAGACAGGTTGAAAAACTGTTTTTT
TRBV6-1	TRBJ1-1	12	.	.	CASSEAAGKAFF	TGTGCCAGCAGTGAAGCGGCAGGCAAAGCTTTCTTT